This TCR beta chain came from a study of blood T cell repertoires in COVID-19. Study summary: Acute and convalescent COVID-19 specimens originated in the United States, Italy and Spain. In each case, the material was cDNA or gDNA derived from T cells, B-cell-depleted T cells, or PBMCs.

In the source study's methods: The assay estimated nucleated cells by amplifying reference gene primers. Produced via immunoSEQ multiplex PCR; TCRdb's table is partial and in-frame only. V, J and clone size are those of that table, while D and trimming were read from the DNA. The repertoire holds about 190,000 clones, with about nine tenths as singletons. Germline V gene sequence: CDR1 GTSNPN, CDR2 SVGIG (reference sequence). CDR3 length: 12 amino acids. Specimen: peripheral blood. V gene TRBV30 combines with J gene TRBJ2-5; D is unclear. The closer fit of TRBJ2-7 to the DNA end suggests the J call may be wrong. This clonotype was sampled from a man aged 35 to 55 with acute or convalescent COVID-19. The CDR3 DNA sequence: TGTGCCTGGGGCCAGTCAGGCTACGAGCAGTACTTC. Amino acid sequence: CAWGQSGYEQYF.